This T cell receptor (beta chain) was found in a study of response to subunit inactivated influenza vaccine. TCRdb recomputed calls from the RT-PCR reads with MiXCR, one row per CDR3 protein. The sample gives under 850,000 distinct CDR3 sequences, about a fifth of which show up once; 11% is in the top ten. CDR3 size: 14 residues. V was cut by 4 bases and J by 2 bases, with 12 bases left in between. Germline lookup yields CDR1 SGHRS and CDR2 YFSETQ. Specimen: PBMCs from blood, collected 4 to 6 days after vaccination. The TCR was taken from a man aged 45-65 years who received an inactivated influenza vaccine. The chain couples TRBV5-1 to TRBJ2-5; D gene uncertain. CDR3 sequence reads: CASSPWTAQETQYF. CDR3 nucleotide sequence: TGCGCCAGCAGCCCTTGGACGGCTCAAGAGACCCAGTACTTC.